A single sample gave rise to the 10 T cell receptor beta chains below, sequenced in a study of T cell responses to AZD1222 COVID-19 vaccine (dated by TCRdb to the early 2020s). The sample's time point label, in plain terms: baseline before first vaccination. The method behind the library was the immunoSEQ multiplex PCR assay. Not all clones reach the TCRdb copy of this immuneACCESS table, which keeps in-frame sequences only. Checked studies attribute under half of the gap to unresolved V genes and leave the rest unexplained. The sample records about 95,000 clones, around nine tenths of which are singletons. The ten most abundant clones make up approximately 3.7% of the sample. The source material was peripheral blood, sampled on day 0 of AZD1222 vaccination. Receptors originate from an adult in good health.

As to this clone: Other DNA sequences from this sample encode an identical CDR3 as well. The V call is TRBV21-1, the J call TRBJ1-4; the D segment call TRBD1 is taken from the table without a DNA check. TRBV21-1 counts as a pseudogene. The CDR3 loop spans 16 amino acids. CDR3 sequence (DNA): TGTGCCAGCAGCGCCCGGCAGGGGAACGTTCACGAAAAACTGTTTTTT. Protein product: CASSARQGNVHEKLFF.

The chain carries TRBV2 and TRBJ2-5; unclear D gene. Trimming removed 2 bases from V and 1 base from J, with 8 bases in between. The germline V gene encodes CDR1 SNHLY and CDR2 FYNNEI. The CDR3 spans 14 residues. The CDR3 loop is CASSELRLQETQYF. CDR3 nucleotides: TGTGCCAGCAGTGAATTACGGCTCCAAGAGACCCAGTACTTC.

V is TRBV3-1 (or the pseudogene TRBV3-2) and J is TRBJ2-3, with unresolved D. CDR1 and CDR2 from the germline V gene are LGHDT and YNNKEL (reference sequence). The CDR3 covers 13 residues. Trimming shortened V by 3 bases and J by 2 bases, and 6 bases separated the two germline ends. Here the CDR3 DNA reads TGTGCCAGCAGCCACCGCGCCACAGATACGCAGTATTTT. Its protein is CASSHRATDTQYF.

The rearrangement links TRBV30 to TRBJ1-4, with D possibly TRBD1 on 5 matching bases. Germline V gene lookup returns CDR1 GTSNPN and CDR2 SVGIG (reference sequence). This CDR3 spans 13 amino acids. V lost 6 bases to trimming and J lost 10 bases, with 18 bases between them. CDR3 nucleotides: TGTGCCTGTGGGGTGAGGGGCGAGGGAAAACTGTTTTTT. Its translation is CACGVRGEGKLFF.

V is TRBV6-5 and J is TRBJ1-1; no clear D gene. Germline V lookup: CDR1 MNHEY, CDR2 SVGAGI. The CDR3 is 15 amino acids. V was shortened by 5 bases and J by 0 bases, with 13 bases between the two germline ends. The CDR3 bases are TGTGCCAGCAGTCCTTTTGGAGGGATGAACACTGAAGCTTTCTTT. Encoded protein: CASSPFGGMNTEAFF.

CDR3 nucleotides: TGTGCCATCAGTGATTGGCAGGGGAAAGAGACCCAGTACTTC. Protein sequence: CAISDWQGKETQYF. The J gene is TRBJ2-5, the V gene TRBV10-3; D may be TRBD1 (6 bases). Germline-derived CDR1 and CDR2 are ENHRY and SYGVKD. The CDR3 is 14 residues long. Trimming pared 3 bases from V and 3 bases from J, leaving 11 bases between.

V usage is TRBV10-3 and J usage is TRBJ2-3; D possibly corresponds to TRBD1 (6 bases). This CDR3 region has 11 residues. V was trimmed by 10 bases and J by 6 bases, leaving 11 bases between them. CDR1 is ENHRY and CDR2 is SYGVKD in the germline V gene. The CDR3 DNA is TGTGCCACCCTCCAGGGGGATACGCAGTATTTT. This gives the protein CATLQGDTQYF.

The genes are TRBV21-1 and TRBJ2-3; TRBD2 was called by the table and not checked on the DNA. TRBV21-1 is a pseudogene. The CDR3 has 14 residues. The CDR3 DNA sequence: TGTGCCAGCAGCCCTGGGACTTGTTGGGATACGCAGTATTTT. Translating gives CASSPGTCWDTQYF.

This clone has a single count. This rearrangement joins TRBV7-8 to TRBJ1-6; a possible D gene is TRBD1 (5 bases). V was pared by 4 bases and J by 6 bases, with 7 bases between. Germline lookup yields CDR1 SGHVS and CDR2 FQNEAQ. CDR3 length equals 13 residues. CDR3 residues: CASSSQVNSPLHF. DNA of the CDR3: TGTGCCAGCAGCTCACAGGTTAATTCACCCCTCCACTTT.

The chain uses TRBV3-1 (or the pseudogene TRBV3-2) and TRBJ2-3, with no clear D. The V and J ends lost 1 base and 8 bases respectively, with 4 bases between them. CDR1 LGHDT and CDR2 YNNKEL come from the germline V gene (reference sequence). The CDR3 is 11 residues long. The DNA of the CDR3 is TGTGCCAGCAGCCAAGCCGGTACGCAGTATTTT. It translates to CASSQAGTQYF.